This T cell receptor (beta chain) was identified during a study of blood T cell repertoires in COVID-19. Study background: Samples representing acute and convalescent COVID-19 were sourced from the United States, Italy and Spain. PBMCs, B-cell-depleted T cells, or T cells provided the cDNA or gDNA that made up the material.

As handled by the study authors: For nucleated cells, counts were estimated from reference gene primer amplification. Here immunoSEQ multiplex PCR was the method, and the copy in TCRdb shows in-frame clones only, minus some. V and J calls plus clone size are reproduced from that table; the DNA served to infer D and trimming. The table has about 220,000 clones, around four fifths seen once; the top ten hold about 3.9%. The V and J ends lost 5 bases and 4 bases, in that order; junction bases with no gene match: 5. The CDR3 runs 15 residues. Germline CDR1 is SGHTA and CDR2 is FQGNSA. Self-reported history from a screening survey and questionnaire set each donor's cohort.

The source material was PBMCs or T cells enriched from blood (not recorded which). This TCR came from a woman between 35 and 50 years old who had been exposed to COVID-19. This sequence joins TRBV7-2 and TRBJ2-2, with 9 bases matching TRBD1. The CDR3 reads CASSPTGGFTGELFF. CDR3 DNA: TGTGCCAGCAGCCCAACAGGGGGCTTCACCGGGGAGCTGTTTTTT.